The subject of this entry is one T cell receptor (beta chain). Its cognate antigen is unknown. The sample originates from a study of shared clonotypes between healthy human individuals. Study results and caveats: Approximately 4.6% of naive CD4 clonotypes were common to a few donors.

Cells designated naive CD8 were CD45RO-negative and were positively selected for CCR7, with terminally differentiated effector memory CD45RA+ cells excluded. Healthy adults negative for HIV, lacking recent acute infections or vaccinations, served as donors. This CDR3 is 15 amino acids long. Trimming took off 2 bases at V and 0 bases at J, with 11 bases between the two ends. Germline CDR1 is SGHDT and CDR2 is YYEEEE. Produced via immunoSEQ multiplex PCR; TCRdb's table is partial and in-frame only. Of around 650,000 clones detected, about 95% appear once; the ten largest clones hold more than 0.085%. Material: naive CD8+ T cells sorted from blood. The clonotype comes from a woman aged 30 to 39 in good health. The V call is TRBV5-6, the J call TRBJ1-2; no firm D call. The CDR3 is CASSFGRYPNYGYTF. CDR3 DNA: TGTGCCAGCAGCTTTGGCCGGTACCCTAACTATGGCTACACCTTC.